This passage covers 6 T cell receptor beta chains from one sample sequenced in a study of OX40 agonist ivuxolimab in advanced cancers. Sequencing was performed with immunoSEQ multiplex PCR; in TCRdb, only in-frame clones are kept and a portion is missing. This table has roughly 66,000 clones, roughly 80% appearing once. Sequences were derived from CD4+ or CD8+ T cells sorted from blood, sampled in a trial of the OX40 agonist ivuxolimab. All receptors derive from an adult with an advanced solid tumor such as melanoma, head and neck, liver or kidney cancer.

The V and J genes are TRBV7-9 and TRBJ2-3; TRBD1 or TRBD2 may be the D gene (5 bases each). The CDR3 runs to 13 residues. V dropped 1 base and J dropped 6 bases, with 8 bases sitting between them. Germline-derived CDR1 and CDR2 are SEHNR and FQNEAQ (reference sequence). CDR3 in amino acids: CASSLDGADTQYF. For the CDR3, the DNA is TGTGCCAGCAGCTTAGACGGGGCGGATACGCAGTATTTT.

The J gene is TRBJ1-1, the V gene TRBV11-3; D is undetermined. There are 17 residues in the CDR3. Per the germline V gene, CDR1 is SGHNT and CDR2 is YENEEA. Trimming took off 0 bases at V and 0 bases at J, with 14 bases between the two ends. The CDR3 spells CASSLDLRDPMNTEAFF. CDR3 coding DNA: TGTGCCAGCAGCTTAGATCTTAGGGATCCCATGAACACTGAAGCTTTCTTT.

The chain uses TRBV29-1 and TRBJ2-7; 12 nucleotides line up with TRBD2. The junction had 6 bases not matched to a gene; V was cut back by 3 bases and J by 6 bases. This CDR3 has 14 residues. CDR1 and CDR2 (germline): SQVTM, ANQGSEA. CDR3 nucleotides: TGCAGCGTTGACGGACTAGCGGGACCCTCCGAGCAGTACTTC. Translated, it gives CSVDGLAGPSEQYF.

This chain uses TRBV18 with TRBJ2-7; perhaps TRBD1 as D (5 bases). V was cut by 2 bases and J by 0 bases, with 26 bases left in between. The CDR3 spans 20 residues. Germline V gives CDR1 KGHSH, CDR2 LQKENI. The CDR3 protein is CASSPGVRVSSWVSSYEQYF. The CDR3 DNA is TGTGCCAGCTCACCAGGAGTCAGGGTCAGCTCTTGGGTCAGCTCCTACGAGCAGTACTTC. The full variable domain, rest sourced from reference TRBV18 and TRBJ2-7, is NAGVMQNPRHLVRRRGQEARLRCSPMKGHSHVYWYRQLPEEGLKFMVYLQKENIIDESGMPKERFSAEFPKEGPSILRIQQVVRGDSAAYFCASSPGVRVSSWVSSYEQYFGPGTRLTVT.

This clone was seen a handful of times. The rearrangement links TRBV5-1 to TRBJ2-2; 7 bases are shared with TRBD2. The J segment lost 6 bases and the V segment lost 0 bases, leaving 5 bases of the junction unmatched. The germline CDR1 and CDR2 sequences are SGHRS and YFSETQ. This CDR3 is 15 amino acids long. CDR3 sequence: CASSLVAGVSGELFF. CDR3 DNA sequence: TGCGCCAGCAGCTTGGTCGCGGGAGTGTCCGGGGAGCTGTTTTTT.

This clone was picked up one time. This chain joins TRBV6-4 and TRBJ2-3, with 9 bases identical to TRBD2. CDR1 MRHNA and CDR2 SNTAGT come from the germline V gene. CDR3 length equals 13 residues. Losses at the gene ends were 6 bases for V and 3 bases for J; bases not matched to a gene: 1. The CDR3 sequence is CASRAGGTDTQYF. The CDR3 DNA sequence: TGTGCCAGCAGAGCGGGAGGTACAGATACGCAGTATTTT.